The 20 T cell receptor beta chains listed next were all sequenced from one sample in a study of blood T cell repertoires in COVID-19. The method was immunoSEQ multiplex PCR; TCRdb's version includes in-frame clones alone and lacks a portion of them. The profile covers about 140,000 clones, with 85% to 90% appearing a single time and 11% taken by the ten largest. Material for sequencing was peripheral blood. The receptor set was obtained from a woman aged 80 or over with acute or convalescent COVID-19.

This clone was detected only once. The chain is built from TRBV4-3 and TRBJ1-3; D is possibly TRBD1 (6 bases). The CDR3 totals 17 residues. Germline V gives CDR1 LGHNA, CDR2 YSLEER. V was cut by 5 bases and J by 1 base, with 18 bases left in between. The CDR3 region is CASSNGQPFVSGNTIYF. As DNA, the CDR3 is TGCGCCAGCAGCAACGGACAGCCTTTTGTGTCTGGAAACACCATATATTTT.

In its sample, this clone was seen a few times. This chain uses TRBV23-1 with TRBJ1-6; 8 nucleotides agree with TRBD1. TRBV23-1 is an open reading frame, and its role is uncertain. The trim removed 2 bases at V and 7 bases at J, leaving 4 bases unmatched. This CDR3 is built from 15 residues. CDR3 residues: CASSQPGQDNSPLHF. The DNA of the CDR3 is TGCGCCAGCAGTCAACCGGGACAGGACAATTCACCCCTCCACTTT.

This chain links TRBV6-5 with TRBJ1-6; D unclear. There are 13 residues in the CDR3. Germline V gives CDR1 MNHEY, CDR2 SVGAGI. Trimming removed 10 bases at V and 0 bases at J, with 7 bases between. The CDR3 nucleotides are TGTGCCACGGAGAGCTCCTATAATTCACCCCTCCACTTT. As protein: CATESSYNSPLHF.

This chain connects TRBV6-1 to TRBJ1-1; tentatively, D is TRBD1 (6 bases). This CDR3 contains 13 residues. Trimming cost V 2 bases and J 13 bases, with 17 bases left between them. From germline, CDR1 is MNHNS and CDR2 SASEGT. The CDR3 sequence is CASSENNRAFGFF. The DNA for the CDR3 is TGTGCCAGCAGTGAAAACAACAGGGCTTTTGGTTTCTTT.

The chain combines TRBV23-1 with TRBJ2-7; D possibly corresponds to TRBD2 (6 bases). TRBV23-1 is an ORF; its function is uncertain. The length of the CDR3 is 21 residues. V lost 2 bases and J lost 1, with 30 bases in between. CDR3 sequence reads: CASSQDRWGLTPVIRSYEQYF. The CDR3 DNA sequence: TGCGCCAGCAGTCAAGATAGGTGGGGACTCACGCCGGTGATTCGATCCTACGAGCAGTACTTC.

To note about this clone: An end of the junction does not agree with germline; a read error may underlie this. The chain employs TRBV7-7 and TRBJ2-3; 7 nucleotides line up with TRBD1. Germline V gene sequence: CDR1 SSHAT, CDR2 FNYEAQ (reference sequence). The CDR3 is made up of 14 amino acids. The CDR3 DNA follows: TGTGCTAGCAGCTCAGGACAGGCGCCAGATACGCAGTATTTT. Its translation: CASSSGQAPDTQYF.

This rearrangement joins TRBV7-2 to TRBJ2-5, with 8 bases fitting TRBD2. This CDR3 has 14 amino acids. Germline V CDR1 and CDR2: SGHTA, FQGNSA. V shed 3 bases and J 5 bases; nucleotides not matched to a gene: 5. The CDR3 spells CASSFSSGGETQYF. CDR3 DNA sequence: TGTGCCAGCAGCTTCAGCAGCGGGGGTGAGACCCAGTACTTC.

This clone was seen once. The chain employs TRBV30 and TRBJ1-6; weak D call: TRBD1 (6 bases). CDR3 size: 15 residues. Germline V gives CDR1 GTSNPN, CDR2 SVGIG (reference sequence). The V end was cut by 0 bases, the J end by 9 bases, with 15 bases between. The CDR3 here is CAWSVGGQGSSPLHF. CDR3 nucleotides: TGTGCCTGGAGTGTAGGTGGGCAGGGGAGTTCACCCCTCCACTTT.

The CDR3 reads CASRAGYSEQFF. CDR3 sequence (DNA): TGTGCCAGCAGGGCAGGTTATTCTGAGCAGTTCTTC. The chain uses TRBV2 and TRBJ2-1; D remains ambiguous. V was shortened by 6 bases and J by 9 bases, with 12 bases between the two germline ends. This CDR3 is 12 amino acids long. Germline CDR1 SNHLY, CDR2 FYNNEI.

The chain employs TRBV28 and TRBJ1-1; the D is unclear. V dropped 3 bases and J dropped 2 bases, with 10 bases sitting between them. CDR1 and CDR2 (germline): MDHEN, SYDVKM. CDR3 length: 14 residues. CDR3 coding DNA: TGTGCCAGCAGTTTTCGCCAGTATAACACTGAAGCTTTCTTT. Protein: CASSFRQYNTEAFF.

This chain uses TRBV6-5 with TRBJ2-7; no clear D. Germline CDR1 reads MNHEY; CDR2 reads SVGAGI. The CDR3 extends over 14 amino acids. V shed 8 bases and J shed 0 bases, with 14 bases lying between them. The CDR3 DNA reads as TGTGCCAGCCAACAGTACCGAAGCTCCTACGAGCAGTACTTC. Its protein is CASQQYRSSYEQYF.

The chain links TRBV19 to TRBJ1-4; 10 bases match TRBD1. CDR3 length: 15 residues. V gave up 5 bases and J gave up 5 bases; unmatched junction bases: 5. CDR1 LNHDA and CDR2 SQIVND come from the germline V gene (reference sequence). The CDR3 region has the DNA TGTGCCAGTAGTCCCCCGGGACAGGGGAATGAAAAACTGTTTTTT. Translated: CASSPPGQGNEKLFF. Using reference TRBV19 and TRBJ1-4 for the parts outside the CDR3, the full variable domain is DGGITQSPKYLFRKEGQNVTLSCEQNLNHDAMYWYRQDPGQGLRLIYYSQIVNDFQKGDIAEGYSVSREKKESFPLTVTSAQKNPTAFYLCASSPPGQGNEKLFFGSGTQLSVL.

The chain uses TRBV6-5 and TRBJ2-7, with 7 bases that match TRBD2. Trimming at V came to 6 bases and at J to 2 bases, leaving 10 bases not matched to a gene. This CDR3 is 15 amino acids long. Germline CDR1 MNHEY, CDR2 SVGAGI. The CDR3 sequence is CASRFPGRTTYEQYF. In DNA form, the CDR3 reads TGTGCCAGCAGATTCCCCGGGAGGACTACCTACGAGCAGTACTTC.

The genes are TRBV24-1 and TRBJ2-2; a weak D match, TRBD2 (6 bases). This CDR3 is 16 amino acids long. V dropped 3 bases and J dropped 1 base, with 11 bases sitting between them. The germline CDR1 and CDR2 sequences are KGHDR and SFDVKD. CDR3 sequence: CATSDTTAGNTGELFF. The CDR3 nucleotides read TGTGCCACCAGTGATACCACAGCGGGGAACACCGGGGAGCTGTTTTTT.

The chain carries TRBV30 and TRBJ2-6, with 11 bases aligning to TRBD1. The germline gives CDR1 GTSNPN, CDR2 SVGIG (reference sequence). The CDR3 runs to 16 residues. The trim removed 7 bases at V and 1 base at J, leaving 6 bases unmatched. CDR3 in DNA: TGTGCCTCCGGACAGGGGGCTGAGTCTGGGGCCAACGTCCTGACTTTC. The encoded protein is CASGQGAESGANVLTF. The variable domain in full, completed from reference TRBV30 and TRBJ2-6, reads SQTIHQWPATLVQPVGSPLSLECTVEGTSNPNLYWYRQAAGRGLQLLFYSVGIGQISSEVPQNLSASRPQDRQFILSSKKLLLSDSGFYLCASGQGAESGANVLTFGAGSRLTVL.

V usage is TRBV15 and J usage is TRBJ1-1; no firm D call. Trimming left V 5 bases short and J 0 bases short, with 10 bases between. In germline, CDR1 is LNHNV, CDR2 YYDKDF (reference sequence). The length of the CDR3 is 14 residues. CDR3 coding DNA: TGTGCCACCAGCCCTCACAAGTTGAACACTGAAGCTTTCTTT. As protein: CATSPHKLNTEAFF.

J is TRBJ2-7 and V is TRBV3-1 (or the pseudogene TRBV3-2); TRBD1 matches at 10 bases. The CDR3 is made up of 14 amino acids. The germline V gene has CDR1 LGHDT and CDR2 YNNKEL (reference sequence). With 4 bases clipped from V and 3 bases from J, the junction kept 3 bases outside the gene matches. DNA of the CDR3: TGTGCCAGCAGCCCTAGGGACAGGGGCTACGAGCAGTACTTC. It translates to CASSPRDRGYEQYF.

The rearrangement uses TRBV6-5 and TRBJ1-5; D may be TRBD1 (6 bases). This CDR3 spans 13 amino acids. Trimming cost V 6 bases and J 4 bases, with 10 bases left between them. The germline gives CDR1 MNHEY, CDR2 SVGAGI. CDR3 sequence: CASRGTLNQPQHF. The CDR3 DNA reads TGTGCCAGCAGGGGGACACTGAATCAGCCCCAGCATTTT.

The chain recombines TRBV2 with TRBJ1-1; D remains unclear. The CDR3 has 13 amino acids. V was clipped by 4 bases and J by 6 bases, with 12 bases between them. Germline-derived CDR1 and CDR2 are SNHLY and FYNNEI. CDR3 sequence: CASSGSSGAEAFF. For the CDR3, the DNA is TGTGCCAGCAGTGGGTCCAGCGGGGCTGAAGCTTTCTTT.

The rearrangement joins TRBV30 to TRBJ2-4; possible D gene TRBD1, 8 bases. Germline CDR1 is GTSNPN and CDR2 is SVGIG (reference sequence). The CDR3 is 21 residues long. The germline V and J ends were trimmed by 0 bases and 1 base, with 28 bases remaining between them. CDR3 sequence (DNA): TGTGCCTGGAGTGTGGACGTGGGTGGACAGGGAGGGTTTGGGGCCAAAAACATTCAGTACTTC. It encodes CAWSVDVGGQGGFGAKNIQYF.